Detailed here is one TCR beta chain. CDR1 is MGHRA, CDR2 YSYEKL, per germline. The CDR3 has 19 amino acids. J lost 6 bases, V lost 0 bases, and 16 bases had no gene match. PCR was performed using 60 Vbeta and 13 Jbeta primers. The assay was immunoSEQ multiplex PCR, and TCRdb's table has in-frame clones only and misses some. The sample lists about 210,000 clones, over 80% occurring once. The source of the sample is a study of cytomegalovirus exposure and HLA in healthy donors. Whole-study context: Early release data held around 82 million unique TCRs from HLA-typed donors.

This sequence joins TRBV4-1 and TRBJ2-3; 9 nucleotides match TRBD2. This TCR derives from a woman aged 45-60 years in good health and CMV-seropositive. Sample: PBMCs. The CDR3 is CASSQELGLLAGLADTQYF. As DNA, the CDR3 is TGCGCCAGCAGCCAAGAACTCGGCCTCCTAGCGGGGTTAGCGGATACGCAGTATTTT.